Below are 13 T cell receptor beta chains sequenced from a single sample in a study of T-cell reconstitution after alpha-beta-depleted transplantation in children. The library targeted TCRbeta and was prepared with unique molecular identifiers. TCRdb re-called the PCR reads through MiXCR, storing one row per CDR3 protein. The data contain more than 200,000 distinct CDR3 sequences, around 9.7% of them singletons. Sequenced here: PBMCs from the stem cell graft donor, sampled from the stem cell graft. All receptors come from a human donor who donated a stem cell graft to a child with SCID.

Many counts were recorded for this clonotype. The chain uses TRBV4-1 and TRBJ1-5; the D is unclear. The CDR3 covers 16 residues. Trimming took 2 bases from V and 3 from J, leaving 14 bases between them. Germline V gives CDR1 MGHRA, CDR2 YSYEKL. CDR3 loop: CASSQPWPGYNQPQHF. The DNA for the CDR3 is TGCGCCAGCAGCCAACCCTGGCCGGGGTACAATCAGCCCCAGCATTTT.

In its sample, this clonotype was seen a few times. V usage is TRBV7-9 and J usage is TRBJ1-2, with D tentatively TRBD1 (6 bases). V was cut by 0 bases and J by 7 bases, with 12 bases left in between. This CDR3 region has 14 residues. Germline values: CDR1 SEHNR, CDR2 FQNEAQ (reference sequence). In DNA form, the CDR3 reads TGTGCCAGCAGCTTAGCGGGGACCAGGGGTGGCTACACCTTC. Its protein product is CASSLAGTRGGYTF.

This clonotype has only a few counts. This may arise from a read error, as a much more abundant clone is one base away. The chain combines TRBV20-1 with TRBJ2-2; 9 nucleotides match TRBD2. Per germline, CDR1 DFQATT and CDR2 SNEGSKA (reference sequence). The CDR3 is 16 residues long. The CDR3 coding sequence is TGCTGTGCTAGAGATTTTGAGCGGGGGGACACCGGGGAGCTGTTTTTT. Translating it yields CCARDFERGDTGELFF.

The table lists this clonotype with many counts. The rearrangement uses TRBV20-1 and TRBJ2-3; TRBD1 agrees at 7 bases. The V and J ends lost 6 bases and 2 bases, in that order; junction bases with no gene match: 23. The CDR3 has 19 residues. The germline V gene has CDR1 DFQATT and CDR2 SNEGSKA (reference sequence). CDR3 bases: TGCAGTGCCAACCCACACTTCATAGACAGGGTCACACACACAGATACGCAGTATTTT. Translated: CSANPHFIDRVTHTDTQYF.

This clonotype was seen repeatedly, ten times or more. J is TRBJ2-4 and V is TRBV20-1, with D hard to call. Trimming stripped 5 bases from V and 4 bases from J, with 9 bases between. Germline loops: CDR1 DFQATT, CDR2 SNEGSKA (reference sequence). The CDR3 length is 12 residues. The CDR3 DNA follows: TGCAGTGCTGAACCCATAAAAAACATTCAGTACTTC. Its translation: CSAEPIKNIQYF.

At least ten counts were recorded for this clonotype. This rearrangement joins TRBV5-1 to TRBJ2-7; 10 bases are shared with TRBD1. The CDR3 contains 15 residues. Per germline, CDR1 SGHRS and CDR2 YFSETQ. V gave up 2 bases and J gave up 2 bases; unmatched junction bases: 4. CDR3 nucleotide sequence: TGCGCCAGCAGCTTAGGACAGGGGGGGACCTACGAGCAGTACTTC. This sequence encodes CASSLGQGGTYEQYF.

This clonotype was counted at least ten times. The rearrangement joins TRBV9 to TRBJ2-5; weak D call: TRBD2 (6 bases). Germline lookup yields CDR1 SGDLS and CDR2 YYNGEE. Trimming removed 7 bases from V and 1 base from J, with 20 bases in between. This CDR3 is 16 amino acids long. DNA for the CDR3: TGTGCCAGCTCCCCGGGACTTCCAATTTTCCAAGAGACCCAGTACTTC. As protein: CASSPGLPIFQETQYF.

The sample holds many counts of this clonotype. The chain combines TRBV20-1 with TRBJ2-2, with D maybe TRBD1 (6 bases). The germline V and J ends were trimmed by 6 bases and 1 base, with 9 bases remaining between them. This CDR3 is 13 amino acids long. Germline V gives CDR1 DFQATT, CDR2 SNEGSKA (reference sequence). The chain's CDR3 is CSALTGNTGELFF. DNA for the CDR3: TGCAGTGCATTGACAGGGAACACCGGGGAGCTGTTTTTT.

This clonotype was counted many times. The DNA for the CDR3 is TGTGCCAGCAGTATGGACGGGAGCTCTGGAAACACCATATATTTT. Its translation is CASSMDGSSGNTIYF. V is TRBV12-3 or TRBV12-4 and J is TRBJ1-3; no firm D call. V lost 5 bases and J lost 0, with 11 bases in between. This CDR3 region has 15 residues.

There are many counts of this clonotype. The V and J genes are TRBV7-9 and TRBJ2-1; D remains ambiguous. V shed 4 bases and J shed 4 bases, with 17 bases lying between them. Looked up from germline, CDR1 is SEHNR and CDR2 is FQNEAQ (reference sequence). The CDR3 is 16 residues long. The CDR3 sequence: CASSSPLPPPYNEQFF. The CDR3 DNA follows: TGTGCCAGCAGCTCCCCCCTTCCCCCTCCATACAATGAGCAGTTCTTC.

The chain carries TRBV12-3 or TRBV12-4 and TRBJ1-2; possibly TRBD1 for D (6 bases). The CDR3 loop spans 14 amino acids. V lost 3 bases and J lost 5, with 13 bases in between. The DNA for the CDR3 is TGTGCCAGCAGTTTCTGGGGGGCAGGGTATGGCTACACCTTC. It encodes CASSFWGAGYGYTF.

The chain recombines TRBV7-3 with TRBJ2-2; no firm D call. This CDR3 has 14 residues. The germline CDR1 and CDR2 sequences are SGHTA and FQGTGA. The V and J ends lost 2 bases and 7 bases respectively, with 11 bases between them. For the CDR3, the DNA is TGTGCCAGCAGCTTAGTGGGTCGGCTCGGGGAGCTGTTTTTT. Encoded protein: CASSLVGRLGELFF.

This clonotype has at least ten counts. The chain combines TRBV3-1 with TRBJ1-1, with TRBD1 matching over 7 bases. The CDR3 sequence is 13 residues long. The germline V gene encodes CDR1 LGHDT and CDR2 YNNKEL (reference sequence). J gave up 11 bases and V 5 bases, and 11 bases lay outside the gene matches. This CDR3 is CASSLTSGQVAFF. The CDR3 DNA reads as TGTGCCAGCAGCTTGACGTCCGGACAGGTGGCTTTCTTT.